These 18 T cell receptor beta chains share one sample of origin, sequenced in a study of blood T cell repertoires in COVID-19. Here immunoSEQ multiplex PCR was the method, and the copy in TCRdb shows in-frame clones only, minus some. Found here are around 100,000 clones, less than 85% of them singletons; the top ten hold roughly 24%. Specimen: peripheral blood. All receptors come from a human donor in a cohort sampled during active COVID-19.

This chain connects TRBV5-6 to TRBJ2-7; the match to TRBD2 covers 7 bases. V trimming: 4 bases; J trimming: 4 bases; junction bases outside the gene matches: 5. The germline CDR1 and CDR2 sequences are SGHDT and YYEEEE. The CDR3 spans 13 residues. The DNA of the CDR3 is TGTGCCAGCAGCCGGACTAGTCGGTACGAGCAGTACTTC. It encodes CASSRTSRYEQYF.

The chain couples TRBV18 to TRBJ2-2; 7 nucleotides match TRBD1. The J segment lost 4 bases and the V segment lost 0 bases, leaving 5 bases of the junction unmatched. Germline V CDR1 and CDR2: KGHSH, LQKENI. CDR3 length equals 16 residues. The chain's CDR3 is CASSPPTNRGTGELFF. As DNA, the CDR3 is TGTGCCAGCTCACCACCGACCAACAGGGGCACCGGGGAGCTGTTTTTT.

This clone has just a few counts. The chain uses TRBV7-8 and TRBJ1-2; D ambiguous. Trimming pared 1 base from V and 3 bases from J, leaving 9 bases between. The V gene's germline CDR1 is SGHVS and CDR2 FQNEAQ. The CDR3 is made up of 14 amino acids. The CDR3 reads CASSLVFGDYGYTF. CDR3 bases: TGTGCCAGCAGCTTAGTGTTCGGGGACTATGGCTACACCTTC.

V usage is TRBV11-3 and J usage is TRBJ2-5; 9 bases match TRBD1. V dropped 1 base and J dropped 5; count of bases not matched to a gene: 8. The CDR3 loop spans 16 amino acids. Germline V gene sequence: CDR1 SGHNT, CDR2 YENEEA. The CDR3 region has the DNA TGTGCCAGCAGCTTAGGCACAGGGGGCCCCCGGGAGACCCAGTACTTC. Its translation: CASSLGTGGPRETQYF.

The CDR3 nucleotides are TGCGCCAGCAGCTTGGGTCAGGGTGGTTTCACTGAAGCTTTCTTT. Its translation: CASSLGQGGFTEAFF. The chain is built from TRBV5-1 and TRBJ1-1, with a possible D match to TRBD1 (5 bases). Trimming took off 0 bases at V and 4 bases at J, with 13 bases between the two ends. This CDR3 has 15 amino acids. Germline V gene sequence: CDR1 SGHRS, CDR2 YFSETQ. Using reference TRBV5-1 and TRBJ1-1 for the parts outside the CDR3, the full variable domain is KAGVTQTPRYLIKTRGQQVTLSCSPISGHRSVSWYQQTPGQGLQFLFEYFSETQRNKGNFPGRFSGRQFSNSRSEMNVSTLELGDSALYLCASSLGQGGFTEAFFGQGTRLTVV.

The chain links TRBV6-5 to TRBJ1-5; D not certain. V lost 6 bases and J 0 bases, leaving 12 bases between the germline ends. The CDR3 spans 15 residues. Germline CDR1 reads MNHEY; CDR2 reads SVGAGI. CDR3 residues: CASRTADSSNQPQHF. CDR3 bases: TGTGCCAGCAGAACCGCCGATAGTAGCAATCAGCCCCAGCATTTT.

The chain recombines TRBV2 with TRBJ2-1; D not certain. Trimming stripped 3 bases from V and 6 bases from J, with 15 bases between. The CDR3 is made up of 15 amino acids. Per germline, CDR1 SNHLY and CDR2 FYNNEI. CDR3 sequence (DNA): TGTGCCAGCAGTGACAAGTCTAGTCATACCAATGAGCAGTTCTTC. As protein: CASSDKSSHTNEQFF.

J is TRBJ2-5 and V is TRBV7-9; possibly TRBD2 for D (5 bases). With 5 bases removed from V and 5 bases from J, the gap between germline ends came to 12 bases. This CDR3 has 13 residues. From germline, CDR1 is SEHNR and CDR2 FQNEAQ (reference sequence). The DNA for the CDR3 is TGTGCCAGCAGCCCCAGCGGCTGGGAGACCCAGTACTTC. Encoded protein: CASSPSGWETQYF.

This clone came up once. DNA of the CDR3: TGTGCCAGCAGCTCGGGACTAGCGGGAGCTAGCGGGGAGCTGTTTTTT. This gives the protein CASSSGLAGASGELFF. This sequence joins TRBV11-3 and TRBJ2-2; TRBD2 agrees at 14 bases. The length of the CDR3 is 16 residues. V was clipped by 4 bases and J by 7 bases; unmatched bases: 5. CDR1 and CDR2 from the germline V gene are SGHNT and YENEEA. The whole variable domain, filled in from reference TRBV11-3 and TRBJ2-2, reads EAGVVQSPRYKIIEKKQPVAFWCNPISGHNTLYWYLQNLGQGPELLIRYENEEAVDDSQLPKDRFSAERLKGVDSTLKIQPAELGDSAVYLCASSSGLAGASGELFFGEGSRLTVL.

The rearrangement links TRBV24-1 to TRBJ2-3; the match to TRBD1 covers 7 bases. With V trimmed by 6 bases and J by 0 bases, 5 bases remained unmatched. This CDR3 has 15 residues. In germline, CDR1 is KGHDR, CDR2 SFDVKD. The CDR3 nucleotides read TGTGCCACCAGTAAACAGGGGTCTAGCACAGATACGCAGTATTTT. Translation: CATSKQGSSTDTQYF.

CDR3 coding DNA: TGTGCCAGCAGTCCCGGACAGGAACTACTGTTTTTT. Translated, it gives CASSPGQELLFF. The chain combines TRBV12-3 or TRBV12-4 with TRBJ1-4; 7 bases map to TRBD1. J lost 13 bases, V lost 5 bases, and 7 bases had no gene match. CDR3 length: 12 amino acids.

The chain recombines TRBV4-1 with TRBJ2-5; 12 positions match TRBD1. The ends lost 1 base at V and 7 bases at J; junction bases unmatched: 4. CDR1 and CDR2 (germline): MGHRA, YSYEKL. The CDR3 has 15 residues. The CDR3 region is CASSQAGTGGTTQYF. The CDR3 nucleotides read TGCGCCAGCAGCCAAGCCGGGACAGGGGGCACGACCCAGTACTTC.

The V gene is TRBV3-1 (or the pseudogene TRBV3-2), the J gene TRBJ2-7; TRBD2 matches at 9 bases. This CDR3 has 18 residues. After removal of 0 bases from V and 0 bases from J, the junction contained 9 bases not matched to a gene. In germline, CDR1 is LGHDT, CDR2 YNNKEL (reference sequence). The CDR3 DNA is TGTGCCAGCAGCCAAGATCTTGTTAGCGGGAGAAGCTCCTACGAGCAGTACTTC. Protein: CASSQDLVSGRSSYEQYF.

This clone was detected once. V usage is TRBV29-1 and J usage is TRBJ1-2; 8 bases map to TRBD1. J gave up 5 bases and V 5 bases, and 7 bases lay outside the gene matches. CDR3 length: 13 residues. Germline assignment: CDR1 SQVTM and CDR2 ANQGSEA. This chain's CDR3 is CSVRTGSSYGYTF. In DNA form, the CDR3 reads TGCAGCGTTAGGACAGGGTCATCGTATGGCTACACCTTC.

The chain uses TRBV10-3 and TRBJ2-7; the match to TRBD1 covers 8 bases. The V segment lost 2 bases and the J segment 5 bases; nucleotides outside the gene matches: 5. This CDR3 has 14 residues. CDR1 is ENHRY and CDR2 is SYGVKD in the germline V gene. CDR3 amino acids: CAISERQGRDEQYF. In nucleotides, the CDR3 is TGTGCCATCAGTGAGAGACAGGGGCGCGACGAGCAGTACTTC.

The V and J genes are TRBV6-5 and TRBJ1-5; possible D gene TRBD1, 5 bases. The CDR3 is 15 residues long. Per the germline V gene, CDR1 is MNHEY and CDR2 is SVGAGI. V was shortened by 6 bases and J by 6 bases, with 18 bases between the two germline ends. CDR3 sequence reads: CASSGKGTQGQPQHF. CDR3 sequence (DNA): TGTGCCAGCAGCGGCAAGGGGACTCAAGGTCAGCCCCAGCATTTT.

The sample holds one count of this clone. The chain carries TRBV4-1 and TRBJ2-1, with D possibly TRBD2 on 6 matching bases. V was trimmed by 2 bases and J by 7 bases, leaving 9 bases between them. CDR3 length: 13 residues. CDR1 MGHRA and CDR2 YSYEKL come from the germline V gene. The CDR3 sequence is CASSQRLENEQFF. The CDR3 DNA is TGCGCCAGCAGCCAAAGACTAGAGAATGAGCAGTTCTTC.

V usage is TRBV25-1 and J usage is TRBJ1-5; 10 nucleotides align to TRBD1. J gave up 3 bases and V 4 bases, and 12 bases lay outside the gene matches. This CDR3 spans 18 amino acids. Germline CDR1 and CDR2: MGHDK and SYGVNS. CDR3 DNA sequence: TGTGCCAGCAGTGGAACAACCGGGACAGGGGAGTACAATCAGCCCCAGCATTTT. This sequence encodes CASSGTTGTGEYNQPQHF.